Presented here are 17 T cell receptor beta chains from one specimen sequenced in a study of blood T cell repertoires in COVID-19. TCRdb keeps only in-frame clones here, not all; method: immunoSEQ multiplex PCR. Altogether about 370,000 clones are present, roughly 90% being singletons, with the ten largest covering about 2.9%. The sample comprised peripheral blood. The receptor set was obtained from a woman in her twenties or thirties with COVID-19, enrolled during active disease.

The V and J genes are TRBV6-2 or TRBV6-3 and TRBJ2-1; TRBD1 matches 8 bases. The CDR3 loop spans 15 amino acids. V dropped 4 bases and J dropped 3; count of bases not matched to a gene: 5. CDR1 is MNHEY and CDR2 is SVGEGT in the germline V gene. CDR3 bases: TGTGCCAGCAGTTCGGCCGGGACAGGCTACAATGAGCAGTTCTTC. Its translation is CASSSAGTGYNEQFF.

The V gene is TRBV6-5, the J gene TRBJ2-5; no definite D call. Germline lookup yields CDR1 MNHEY and CDR2 SVGAGI. This CDR3 has 12 residues. V gave up 6 bases and J gave up 2 bases, with 7 bases separating them. The CDR3 is CASRRSQETQYF. The CDR3 DNA reads TGTGCCAGCAGGCGGTCACAAGAGACCCAGTACTTC.

The V call is TRBV5-6, the J call TRBJ2-7; 7 nucleotides match TRBD1. The CDR3 runs 12 residues. The V and J ends lost 2 bases and 9 bases, in that order; junction bases with no gene match: 5. In germline, CDR1 is SGHDT, CDR2 YYEEEE. CDR3 sequence (DNA): TGTGCCAGCAGCTTTGACAGGGCGGGGCAGTACTTC. As protein: CASSFDRAGQYF.

The J gene is TRBJ1-1, the V gene TRBV18; D unresolved. This CDR3 is built from 15 residues. Per the germline V gene, CDR1 is KGHSH and CDR2 is LQKENI. The V end lost 5 bases, the J end lost 0 bases, and 13 bases lay between the germline ends. In nucleotides, the CDR3 is TGTGCCAGCTCAGCCGGGGAGAACATGAACACTGAAGCTTTCTTT. It yields the protein CASSAGENMNTEAFF.

The chain has TRBV24-1 and TRBJ2-3; perhaps TRBD1 as D (5 bases). Germline V lookup: CDR1 KGHDR, CDR2 SFDVKD. Trimming took 5 bases from V and 5 from J, leaving 19 bases between them. The CDR3 covers 16 residues. The CDR3 reads CATSGVRDLTIDTQYF. The CDR3 DNA reads TGTGCCACCAGTGGGGTCAGGGATTTGACCATAGATACGCAGTATTTT.

The chain combines TRBV28 with TRBJ2-7; a possible D gene is TRBD1 (6 bases). The CDR3 is 14 amino acids. V lost 3 bases and J lost 1, with 10 bases in between. Germline V gene lookup returns CDR1 MDHEN and CDR2 SYDVKM. The CDR3 here is CASSFEDRSYEQYF. The CDR3 bases are TGTGCCAGCAGTTTCGAGGACAGATCCTACGAGCAGTACTTC. The whole variable domain, filled in from reference TRBV28 and TRBJ2-7, reads DVKVTQSSRYLVKRTGEKVFLECVQDMDHENMFWYRQDPGLGLRLIYFSYDVKMKEKGDIPEGYSVSREKKERFSLILESASTNQTSMYLCASSFEDRSYEQYFGPGTRLTVT.

This chain's CDR3 is CASSRTRVDTQYF. CDR3 bases: TGTGCCAGCAGCCGGACACGGGTGGATACGCAGTATTTT. The chain employs TRBV5-6 and TRBJ2-3; D is possibly TRBD1 (5 bases). The length of the CDR3 is 13 residues. Trimming removed 4 bases from V and 6 bases from J, with 12 bases in between. Germline values: CDR1 SGHDT, CDR2 YYEEEE.

The chain combines TRBV10-2 with TRBJ1-2; TRBD1 aligns across 9 bases. Germline-derived CDR1 and CDR2 are WSHSY and SAAADI. Germline trimming cut 0 bases from V and 5 bases from J; bases unmatched to any gene: 7. CDR3 length: 16 amino acids. The CDR3 spells CASSESLGTGQYGYTF. The CDR3 bases are TGCGCCAGCAGTGAGTCACTTGGGACAGGGCAATATGGCTACACCTTC.

V usage is TRBV3-1 (or the pseudogene TRBV3-2) and J usage is TRBJ2-1, with D perhaps TRBD1 (5 bases). Trimming removed 8 bases from V and 12 bases from J, with 14 bases in between. The CDR3 consists of 11 residues. Germline values: CDR1 LGHDT, CDR2 YNNKEL (reference sequence). The CDR3 reads CASAQGLGQFF. CDR3 coding DNA: TGTGCCAGCGCTCAGGGTTTGGGGCAGTTCTTC.

The rearrangement uses TRBV10-3 and TRBJ2-1; D is perhaps TRBD2 (6 bases). The germline V and J ends were trimmed by 8 bases and 6 bases, with 14 bases remaining between them. Germline V gives CDR1 ENHRY, CDR2 SYGVKD. CDR3 length: 13 residues. CDR3: CAIGDGSPNEQFF. The CDR3 DNA sequence: TGTGCCATCGGGGACGGGAGCCCCAATGAGCAGTTCTTC.

The chain couples TRBV28 to TRBJ1-1; D is ambiguous. There are 15 residues in the CDR3. CDR1 is MDHEN and CDR2 is SYDVKM in the germline V gene. Trimming pared 5 bases from V and 1 base from J, leaving 14 bases between. Written as DNA, the CDR3 is TGTGCCAGCAGTCTAATGGGGAGAGGGAACACTGAAGCTTTCTTT. This translates into CASSLMGRGNTEAFF.

The rearrangement uses TRBV27 and TRBJ1-2; D is perhaps TRBD1 (5 bases). From germline, CDR1 is MNHEY and CDR2 SMNVEV (reference sequence). The CDR3 is 13 residues long. Deletions cut 8 bases from V and 8 bases from J, with 18 bases between. CDR3 amino acids: CASGSGNPRGYTF. The CDR3 nucleotides are TGTGCCAGCGGATCAGGGAACCCTAGGGGCTACACCTTC.

The V call is TRBV7-9, the J call TRBJ2-5; D is unclear. Germline values: CDR1 SEHNR, CDR2 FQNEAQ (reference sequence). The CDR3 runs to 14 residues. V gave up 5 bases and J gave up 5 bases, with 15 bases separating them. This chain's CDR3 is CASSAVVAVETQYF. DNA of the CDR3: TGTGCCAGCAGCGCCGTAGTTGCCGTGGAGACCCAGTACTTC.

The rearrangement joins TRBV6-5 to TRBJ2-5, with D possibly being TRBD1 (5 bases). CDR1 and CDR2 (germline): MNHEY, SVGAGI. This CDR3 is built from 13 residues. V was trimmed by 8 bases and J by 5 bases, leaving 15 bases between them. The CDR3 nucleotides read TGTGCCAGCGCCAGGGTTTGGCGGGAGACCCAGTACTTC. Amino acids: CASARVWRETQYF.

The rearrangement uses TRBV19 and TRBJ1-4; the match to TRBD1 covers 11 bases. V lost 3 bases, J lost 6 bases, and 3 bases stayed unmatched. The germline V gene has CDR1 LNHDA and CDR2 SQIVND (reference sequence). The CDR3 is 15 residues long. CDR3 coding DNA: TGTGCCAGTAGTATCGGGACAGGGGGAGATGAAAAACTGTTTTTT. Residues: CASSIGTGGDEKLFF. Combining the CDR3 with reference TRBV19 and TRBJ1-4 gives the whole variable domain DGGITQSPKYLFRKEGQNVTLSCEQNLNHDAMYWYRQDPGQGLRLIYYSQIVNDFQKGDIAEGYSVSREKKESFPLTVTSAQKNPTAFYLCASSIGTGGDEKLFFGSGTQLSVL.

The CDR3: CASSQSRLAGGTNEQFF. For the CDR3, the DNA is TGCGCCAGCAGCCAATCCCGACTAGCGGGGGGCACCAATGAGCAGTTCTTC. J is TRBJ2-1 and V is TRBV4-3, with 13 nucleotides matching TRBD2. Trimming took 2 bases from V and 6 from J; bases not matched to a gene: 7. Germline-derived CDR1 and CDR2 are LGHNA and YSLEER. This CDR3 has 17 amino acids.

The chain links TRBV20-1 to TRBJ1-4; D may be TRBD1 (6 bases). Germline-derived CDR1 and CDR2 are DFQATT and SNEGSKA (reference sequence). V lost 4 bases and J lost 5, with 11 bases in between. The CDR3 consists of 13 residues. The CDR3 coding sequence is TGCAGTGCTATTGACAGGAGGAATGAAAAACTGTTTTTT. It codes for CSAIDRRNEKLFF.